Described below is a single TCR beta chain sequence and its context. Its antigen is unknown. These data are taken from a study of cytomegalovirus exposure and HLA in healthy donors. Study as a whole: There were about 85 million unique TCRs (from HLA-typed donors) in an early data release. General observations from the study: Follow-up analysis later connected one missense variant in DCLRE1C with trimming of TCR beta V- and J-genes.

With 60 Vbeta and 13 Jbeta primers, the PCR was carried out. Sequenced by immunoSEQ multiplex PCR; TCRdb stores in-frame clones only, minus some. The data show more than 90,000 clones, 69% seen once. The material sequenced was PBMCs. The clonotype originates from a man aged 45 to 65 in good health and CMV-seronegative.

The chain's CDR3 is CASSYDRGNTEAFF. The CDR3 bases are TGTGCCAGCAGTTATGACAGGGGAAACACTGAAGCTTTCTTT. This chain connects TRBV6-6 to TRBJ1-1, with 8 bases matching TRBD1. After removal of 3 bases from V and 2 bases from J, the junction contained 2 bases not matched to a gene. The CDR3 runs 14 residues. The germline V gene encodes CDR1 MNHNY and CDR2 SVGAGI (reference sequence).